Presented here are 26 T cell receptor beta chains from one specimen sequenced in a study of T cell responses to AZD1222 COVID-19 vaccine. The assay was immunoSEQ multiplex PCR, and TCRdb's table has in-frame clones only and misses some. The sample has about 110,000 clones, around 87% seen once. This specimen was peripheral blood, taken on day 0 of AZD1222 vaccination. The receptors come from an adult in good health.

This clone appeared once. Here the CDR3 DNA reads TGTGCCAGCAGCCCCATGGCCACTGGAAACACCATATATTTT. Its translation is CASSPMATGNTIYF. This chain joins TRBV3-1 (or the pseudogene TRBV3-2) and TRBJ1-3; D call uncertain. V was shortened by 4 bases and J by 2 bases, with 9 bases between the two germline ends. Germline V gene data show CDR1 as LGHDT and CDR2 as YNNKEL (reference sequence). The CDR3 spans 14 residues.

This clone has just one count. The gene calls are TRBV11-2 and TRBJ2-1; D not certain. The ends were cut back, 0 bases at V and 4 bases at J, with 10 bases in the middle. The CDR3 covers 15 residues. Germline CDR1 is SGHAT and CDR2 is FQNNGV. CDR3 loop: CASSLDTPKYNEQFF. CDR3 in DNA: TGTGCCAGCAGCTTAGACACCCCCAAATACAATGAGCAGTTCTTC. Supplemented by reference TRBV11-2 and TRBJ2-1, the full variable domain reads EAGVAQSPRYKIIEKRQSVAFWCNPISGHATLYWYQQILGQGPKLLIQFQNNGVVDDSQLPKDRFSAERLKGVDSTLKIQPAKLEDSAVYLCASSLDTPKYNEQFFGPGTRLTVL.

CDR3 nucleotides: TGTGCCAGCAGCTTAGGCCTGAGGAGTACTGAAGCTTTCTTT. Translating gives CASSLGLRSTEAFF. This chain joins TRBV13 and TRBJ1-1; no definite D call. Trimming took 0 bases from V and 5 from J, leaving 10 bases between them. The germline V gene encodes CDR1 PRHDT and CDR2 FYEKMQ (reference sequence). This CDR3 has 14 residues.

The J gene is TRBJ1-6, the V gene TRBV7-2; D not resolved. Germline CDR1 is SGHTA and CDR2 is FQGNSA. V was shortened by 3 bases and J by 4 bases, with 7 bases between the two germline ends. The CDR3 has 14 residues. The CDR3 sequence: CASSFGSYNSPLHF. The CDR3 DNA reads TGTGCCAGCAGCTTCGGGAGTTATAATTCACCCCTCCACTTT.

This chain joins TRBV19 and TRBJ1-6; 9 positions match TRBD1. Germline V lookup: CDR1 LNHDA, CDR2 SQIVND (reference sequence). Trimming took 4 bases from V and 9 from J; bases not matched to a gene: 7. This CDR3 region has 15 residues. Written as DNA, the CDR3 is TGTGCCAGTAGTAAACTCGGGACAGGGATTTCACCCCTCCACTTT. This encodes CASSKLGTGISPLHF.

This chain connects TRBV4-2 to TRBJ2-7, with 8 positions matching TRBD2. Germline CDR1 LGHNA, CDR2 YNFKEQ. V shed 0 bases and J 4 bases; nucleotides not matched to a gene: 2. The CDR3 length is 14 residues. For the CDR3, the DNA is TGTGCCAGCAGCCAAGACACTAGCGGTTACGAGCAGTACTTC. This encodes CASSQDTSGYEQYF.

The chain is built from TRBV24-1 and TRBJ2-7; D could derive from TRBD1 or TRBD2 (5 bases each). With 1 base removed from V and 0 bases from J, the gap between germline ends came to 18 bases. Per the germline V gene, CDR1 is KGHDR and CDR2 is SFDVKD. The CDR3 has 18 residues. The CDR3 DNA is TGTGCCACCAGTGATTTTTACTTGGGACCCTTTAGCTCCTACGAGCAGTACTTC. This translates into CATSDFYLGPFSSYEQYF.

The chain is built from TRBV5-4 and TRBJ2-3, with 11 positions matching TRBD2. The length of the CDR3 is 16 residues. V trimming: 4 bases; J trimming: 3 bases; junction bases outside the gene matches: 7. Germline loops: CDR1 SGHNT, CDR2 YYREEE (reference sequence). The CDR3 protein is CASSLFWTSGTDTQYF. The DNA for the CDR3 is TGTGCCAGCAGCCTGTTTTGGACTAGCGGGACAGATACGCAGTATTTT.

This chain uses TRBV6-5 with TRBJ1-4; no clear D gene. CDR3 length: 13 residues. Trimming removed 8 bases from V and 0 bases from J, with 7 bases in between. Germline values: CDR1 MNHEY, CDR2 SVGAGI. CDR3: CASAATTNEKLFF. The CDR3 bases are TGTGCCAGCGCGGCCACAACTAATGAAAAACTGTTTTTT.

V usage is TRBV6-2 or TRBV6-3 and J usage is TRBJ2-7, with TRBD1 as a possible D gene (5 bases). Germline CDR1 and CDR2: MNHEY and SVGEGT. The CDR3 covers 15 residues. V lost 2 bases and J 1 base, leaving 12 bases between the germline ends. The CDR3 DNA sequence: TGTGCCAGCAGTTACCCGATGGGGCGATCCTACGAGCAGTACTTC. Translated: CASSYPMGRSYEQYF.

This chain uses TRBV7-2 with TRBJ1-2; TRBD1 matches at 10 bases. The V gene's germline CDR1 is SGHTA and CDR2 FQGNSA. V shed 5 bases and J 4 bases; nucleotides not matched to a gene: 10. This CDR3 has 16 residues. For the CDR3, the DNA is TGTGCCAGCAGCCCCCGACCGGGACAGGGGTTCTATGGCTACACCTTC. As protein: CASSPRPGQGFYGYTF.

The chain uses TRBV30 and TRBJ2-1; D gene ambiguous. V lost 4 bases, J lost 7 bases, and 8 bases lay in between. In germline, CDR1 is GTSNPN, CDR2 SVGIG (reference sequence). This CDR3 contains 11 residues. CDR3 nucleotides: TGTGCCTGGAATATGGGGAATGAGCAGTTCTTC. It codes for CAWNMGNEQFF. Based on the CDR3 plus reference TRBV30 and TRBJ2-1, the full variable domain is SQTIHQWPATLVQPVGSPLSLECTVEGTSNPNLYWYRQAAGRGLQLLFYSVGIGQISSEVPQNLSASRPQDRQFILSSKKLLLSDSGFYLCAWNMGNEQFFGPGTRLTVL.

This rearrangement joins TRBV30 to TRBJ1-1, with D tentatively TRBD1 (5 bases). The CDR3 consists of 16 residues. CDR1 is GTSNPN and CDR2 is SVGIG in the germline V gene (reference sequence). V lost 0 bases, J lost 1 base, and 15 bases lay in between. This chain's CDR3 is CAWSVFGEGKNTEAFF. As DNA, the CDR3 is TGTGCCTGGAGTGTATTTGGGGAGGGGAAGAACACTGAAGCTTTCTTT.

In DNA, the CDR3 is TGTGCCAGCAGCTCCCCCGGGGGCCAGCATGGCTACACCTTC. This encodes CASSSPGGQHGYTF. J is TRBJ1-2 and V is TRBV11-1, with a weak D call TRBD1 (6 bases). V was trimmed by 4 bases and J by 6 bases, leaving 15 bases between them. The CDR3 has 14 residues. Germline-derived CDR1 and CDR2 are SGHAT and FQDESV (reference sequence). The entire variable domain, with the rest obtained from reference TRBV11-1 and TRBJ1-2, is as follows: EAEVAQSPRYKITEKSQAVAFWCDPISGHATLYWYRQILGQGPELLVQFQDESVVDDSQLPKDRFSAERLKGVDSTLKIQPAELGDSAMYLCASSSPGGQHGYTFGSGTRLTVV.

V usage is TRBV4-2 and J usage is TRBJ1-6; D ambiguous. Germline lookup yields CDR1 LGHNA and CDR2 YNFKEQ. With 2 bases removed from V and 7 bases from J, the gap between germline ends came to 12 bases. This CDR3 comprises 15 residues. Here the CDR3 DNA reads TGTGCCAGCAGCCAACCCGGGCGGGGAAATTCACCCCTCCACTTT. Residues: CASSQPGRGNSPLHF.

The chain is built from TRBV9 and TRBJ1-1; no definite D call. The CDR3 contains 13 residues. V lost 7 bases to trimming and J lost 0 bases, with 10 bases between them. Per germline, CDR1 SGDLS and CDR2 YYNGEE. The CDR3 nucleotides are TGTGCCAGCGGTAAGGGTATGAACACTGAAGCTTTCTTT. Translation: CASGKGMNTEAFF.

V is TRBV12-3 or TRBV12-4 and J is TRBJ2-3; no clear D. The V and J ends lost 2 bases and 4 bases respectively, with 4 bases between them. The CDR3 length is 12 residues. The CDR3 DNA reads TGTGCCAGCAGTTTATACGCAGATACGCAGTATTTT. Translating it yields CASSLYADTQYF.

This CDR3 is CASSPVVGVAFF. CDR3 nucleotides: TGTGCCAGCAGCCCAGTAGTGGGGGTTGCTTTCTTT. The chain uses TRBV5-4 and TRBJ1-1, with D possibly being TRBD1 (5 bases). The germline V and J ends were trimmed by 4 bases and 11 bases, with 15 bases remaining between them. This CDR3 region has 12 residues. Germline assignment: CDR1 SGHNT and CDR2 YYREEE (reference sequence).

This chain joins TRBV18 and TRBJ2-3; D call uncertain. V shed 0 bases and J shed 6 bases, with 4 bases lying between them. The CDR3 is 12 residues long. Germline values: CDR1 KGHSH, CDR2 LQKENI. The CDR3 region has the DNA TGTGCCAGCTCACCACCTTCTGATACGCAGTATTTT. Its translation is CASSPPSDTQYF.

This chain uses TRBV4-3 with TRBJ2-1; TRBD1 might be the D (6 bases). CDR3 size: 21 residues. Germline V gene sequence: CDR1 LGHNA, CDR2 YSLEER. The V and J ends lost 0 bases and 4 bases respectively, with 28 bases between them. The chain's CDR3 is CASSQDLTGSLSFIPYNEQFF. The CDR3 DNA is TGCGCCAGCAGCCAAGATCTTACAGGGTCTCTCTCTTTTATACCTTACAATGAGCAGTTCTTC.

This clone was seen only a few times. The genes are TRBV18 and TRBJ2-3, with D possibly TRBD1 on 5 matching bases. The CDR3 sequence is 18 residues long. V was shortened by 0 bases and J by 1 base, with 17 bases between the two germline ends. Per germline, CDR1 KGHSH and CDR2 LQKENI. DNA of the CDR3: TGTGCCAGCTCACCACCCGGCTTTACAGGATTGGGCACAGATACGCAGTATTTT. Translation: CASSPPGFTGLGTDTQYF.

The V and J genes are TRBV20-1 and TRBJ2-1, with D unclear. In germline, CDR1 is DFQATT, CDR2 SNEGSKA (reference sequence). The CDR3 loop spans 10 amino acids. Trimming stripped 5 bases from V and 11 bases from J, with 10 bases between. This CDR3 reads CSASTNKQFF. CDR3 nucleotide sequence: TGCAGTGCTTCAACTAATAAGCAGTTCTTC.

The chain links TRBV6-2 or TRBV6-3 to TRBJ2-3; the match to TRBD2 covers 8 bases. This CDR3 comprises 16 residues. In germline, CDR1 is MNHEY, CDR2 SVGEGT. After removal of 0 bases from V and 2 bases from J, the junction contained 4 bases not matched to a gene. The CDR3 nucleotides read TGTGCCAGCAGTTACTCCTTAGCGGGATCCACAGATACGCAGTATTTT. Residues: CASSYSLAGSTDTQYF.

The chain joins TRBV28 to TRBJ1-1, with a possible D match to TRBD1 (5 bases). Deletions cut 6 bases from V and 0 bases from J, with 14 bases between. The CDR3 contains 15 residues. Germline V gene data show CDR1 as MDHEN and CDR2 as SYDVKM. The CDR3 nucleotides are TGTGCCAGCAGACAAAAGACAGATATGAACACTGAAGCTTTCTTT. It encodes CASRQKTDMNTEAFF.

The chain uses TRBV5-5 and TRBJ2-7; D perhaps matches TRBD2 (6 bases). There are 14 residues in the CDR3. Germline lookup yields CDR1 SGHKS and CDR2 YYEKEE (reference sequence). V lost 1 base, J lost 1 base, and 9 bases lay in between. The CDR3 here is CASSLRLASYEQYF. The CDR3 DNA reads TGTGCCAGCAGCTTGAGGCTAGCGTCCTACGAGCAGTACTTC.

The V gene is TRBV28, the J gene TRBJ1-5; possible D gene TRBD1, 6 bases. Trimming left V 2 bases short and J 5 bases short, with 13 bases between. The CDR3 consists of 15 residues. Germline V gives CDR1 MDHEN, CDR2 SYDVKM. CDR3 sequence: CASSLRTEGYQPQHF. The CDR3 coding sequence is TGTGCCAGCAGTTTAAGGACAGAGGGGTATCAGCCCCAGCATTTT.